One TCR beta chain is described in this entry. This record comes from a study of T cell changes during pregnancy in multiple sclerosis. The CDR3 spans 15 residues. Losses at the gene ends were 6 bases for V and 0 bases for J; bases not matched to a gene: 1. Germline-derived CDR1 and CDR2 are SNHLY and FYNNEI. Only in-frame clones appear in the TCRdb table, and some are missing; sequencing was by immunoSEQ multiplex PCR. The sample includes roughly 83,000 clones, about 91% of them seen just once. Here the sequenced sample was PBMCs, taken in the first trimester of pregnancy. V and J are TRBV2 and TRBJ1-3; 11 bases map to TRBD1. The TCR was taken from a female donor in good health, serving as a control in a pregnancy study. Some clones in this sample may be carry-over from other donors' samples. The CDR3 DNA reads TGTGCCAGCAGGGGGACAGGGGGCTCTGGAAACACCATATATTTT. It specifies CASRGTGGSGNTIYF. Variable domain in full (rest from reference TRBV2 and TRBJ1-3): EPEVTQTPSHQVTQMGQEVILRCVPISNHLYFYWYRQILGQKVEFLVSFYNNEISEKSEIFDDQFSVERPDGSNFTLKIRSTKLEDSAMYFCASRGTGGSGNTIYFGEGSWLTVV.